One sample yielded the 22 T cell receptor beta chains listed below, sequenced in a study of post-analysis software for immune sequencing data. Study findings and constraints: Compared with controls, patients had more of five or six TRBV segments, including TRBV5-6, TRBV5-1 and TRBV20-1.

The antigens of these receptors remain unknown. Carried by the TCR beta cDNA libraries were unique molecular identifiers. TCRdb reprocessed the PCR reads with MiXCR, giving one entry per CDR3 protein. Of about 760,000 distinct CDR3 sequences in the sample, roughly 30% are singletons; the top ten hold 0.55% to 0.65%. Sequencing used blood. The source of these receptors is a girl between 5 and 17 years old with multiple sclerosis.

V usage is TRBV3-1 and J usage is TRBJ2-3; TRBD2 is a possible D gene (7 bases). The length of the CDR3 is 18 residues. V was trimmed by 0 bases and J by 0 bases, leaving 16 bases between them. Germline assignment: CDR1 LGHDT and CDR2 YNNKEL (reference sequence). As DNA, the CDR3 is TGTGCCAGCAGCCAAGAAGGGGGAGGGGGGTCCAGCACAGATACGCAGTATTTT. Protein product: CASSQEGGGGSSTDTQYF.

This clonotype was seen a few times. This rearrangement joins TRBV5-1 to TRBJ2-1, with a tentative D call TRBD2 (6 bases). Trimming left V 4 bases short and J 3 bases short, with 11 bases between. Germline loops: CDR1 SGHRS, CDR2 YFSETQ. The length of the CDR3 is 14 residues. CDR3 residues: CASSTGLGYNEQFF. CDR3 DNA: TGCGCCAGCAGCACGGGACTGGGCTACAATGAGCAGTTCTTC.

V gene TRBV11-2 combines with J gene TRBJ2-1; D gene uncertain. The CDR3 sequence is 12 residues long. Trimming removed 1 base from V and 13 bases from J, with 11 bases in between. Germline-derived CDR1 and CDR2 are SGHAT and FQNNGV. As DNA, the CDR3 is TGTGCCAGCAGCTTAGTCACAGATTTTCAGTTCTTC. Amino acid sequence: CASSLVTDFQFF.

This clonotype was seen at least ten times. The chain combines TRBV29-1 with TRBJ2-3; D remains unclear. Trimming took 4 bases from V and 0 from J, leaving 11 bases between them. In germline, CDR1 is SQVTM, CDR2 ANQGSEA. CDR3 length: 14 amino acids. The CDR3 here is CSVVGRLSTDTQYF. CDR3 bases: TGCAGCGTTGTGGGCAGACTCAGCACAGATACGCAGTATTTT.

The V and J genes are TRBV6-1 and TRBJ1-1; D gene ambiguous. Germline V CDR1 and CDR2: MNHNS, SASEGT. Trimming removed 7 bases at V and 0 bases at J, with 12 bases between. The CDR3 is 14 residues long. CDR3 nucleotide sequence: TGTGCCAGCAACCACGGAACCTTGAACACTGAAGCTTTCTTT. Protein sequence: CASNHGTLNTEAFF.

This clonotype was counted once. The chain couples TRBV5-6 to TRBJ1-1, with unresolved D. Per the germline V gene, CDR1 is SGHDT and CDR2 is YYEEEE. Trimming took off 2 bases at V and 1 base at J, with 15 bases between the two ends. The CDR3 is 16 residues long. The DNA of the CDR3 is TGTGCCAGCAGCTTATCCTCGCAGGTGAGGAACACTGAAGCTTTCTTT. The encoded protein is CASSLSSQVRNTEAFF. The variable domain in full, with the rest retrieved from reference TRBV5-6 and TRBJ1-1, is DAGVTQSPTHLIKTRGQQVTLRCSPKSGHDTVSWYQQALGQGPQFIFQYYEEEERQRGNFPDRFSGHQFPNYSSELNVNALLLGDSALYLCASSLSSQVRNTEAFFGQGTRLTVV.

The chain recombines TRBV11-2 with TRBJ2-2; no clear D gene. This CDR3 spans 11 amino acids. CDR1 and CDR2 (germline): SGHAT, FQNNGV. The ends were cut back, 4 bases at V and 7 bases at J, with 4 bases in the middle. The CDR3 DNA is TGTGCCAGCAGCTCCGTCGGGGAGCTGTTTTTT. Its protein product is CASSSVGELFF.

The chain has TRBV5-1 and TRBJ2-3; D is undetermined. Per germline, CDR1 SGHRS and CDR2 YFSETQ. Trimming cost V 0 bases and J 5 bases, with 10 bases left between them. The CDR3 extends over 14 amino acids. For the CDR3, the DNA is TGCGCCAGCAGCTTGGAGGCAGTTTTAGATACGCAGTATTTT. Protein sequence: CASSLEAVLDTQYF.

To note about this clonotype: A junction boundary mismatches the germline segment, possibly from a read error. The rearrangement joins TRBV4-3 to TRBJ2-2; a possible D gene is TRBD2 (5 bases). Germline V gene data show CDR1 as LGHNA and CDR2 as YSLEER. CDR3 length: 14 residues. CDR3 protein: CASSPGSQAGKLFF. CDR3 in DNA: TGCGCCAGCAGCCCAGGTTCCCAGGCCGGGAAGCTGTTTTTT.

This clonotype occurred a few times. A much bigger clone sits one base away, suggesting this may be a read error. The chain has TRBV5-6 and TRBJ2-3; possibly TRBD1 for D (6 bases). Germline CDR1 and CDR2: SGHDT and YYEEEE. The germline V and J ends were trimmed by 4 bases and 2 bases, with 8 bases remaining between them. CDR3 length: 13 amino acids. CDR3 in DNA: TGTGCCAGCAGCGGGGACAACACAGATACGCAGTATTTT. Translating gives CASSGDNTDTQYF.

This chain links TRBV3-1 with TRBJ2-3; 8 bases map to TRBD1. Per germline, CDR1 LGHDT and CDR2 YNNKEL (reference sequence). The V and J ends lost 1 base and 2 bases, in that order; junction bases with no gene match: 8. This CDR3 is built from 17 residues. Written as DNA, the CDR3 is TGTGCCAGCAGCCAAGTCCAGGGGGCTTTATCCACAGATACGCAGTATTTT. This translates into CASSQVQGALSTDTQYF.

The chain is built from TRBV20-1 and TRBJ2-1, with 14 bases identical to TRBD2. CDR1 is DFQATT, CDR2 SNEGSKA, per germline (reference sequence). The CDR3 sequence is 15 residues long. The junction had 8 bases not matched to a gene; V was cut back by 3 bases and J by 10 bases. CDR3 amino acids: CSASPTSGGAREQFF. DNA of the CDR3: TGCAGTGCTAGTCCGACTAGCGGGGGGGCCCGCGAGCAGTTCTTC.

This chain uses TRBV15 with TRBJ2-3; perhaps TRBD1 as D (5 bases). Germline CDR1 and CDR2: LNHNV and YYDKDF (reference sequence). This CDR3 spans 16 amino acids. Trimming cost V 0 bases and J 5 bases, with 15 bases left between them. The CDR3 DNA reads as TGTGCCACCAGCAGAGATCCCACAGGTTTGCAAGATACGCAGTATTTT. It translates to CATSRDPTGLQDTQYF. Full variable domain (remainder filled in from reference TRBV15 and TRBJ2-3): DAMVIQNPRYQVTQFGKPVTLSCSQTLNHNVMYWYQQKSSQAPKLLFHYYDKDFNNEADTPDNFQSRRPNTSFCFLDIRSPGLGDTAMYLCATSRDPTGLQDTQYFGPGTRLTVL.

The sample holds a few counts of this clonotype. The rearrangement joins TRBV7-9 to TRBJ2-7, with 8 nucleotides matching TRBD1. CDR3 length: 14 residues. Unmatched junction bases numbered 9, after V lost 5 bases and J lost 6 bases. CDR1 and CDR2 from the germline V gene are SEHNR and FQNEAQ (reference sequence). CDR3 bases: TGTGCCAGCAGCCGACAGGGGTCTTTCTCCGAGCAGTACTTC. Translated: CASSRQGSFSEQYF.

In its sample, this clonotype was seen a few times. A clone one base away is much larger, so this may be a read error. The rearrangement uses TRBV20-1 and TRBJ2-1; a possible D gene is TRBD2 (7 bases). Per germline, CDR1 DFQATT and CDR2 SNEGSKA (reference sequence). This CDR3 has 14 residues. The CDR3 nucleotides read TGCAGTGCCGGCCGGGGGGCGGCTAACAATGAGCAGTTATTC. The encoded protein is CSAGRGAANNEQLF.

This clonotype was counted a few times. The chain is built from TRBV7-9 and TRBJ2-5; 8 bases line up with TRBD2. Germline assignment: CDR1 SEHNR and CDR2 FQNEAQ (reference sequence). This CDR3 comprises 18 residues. V gave up 4 bases and J gave up 2 bases; unmatched junction bases: 15. The CDR3 protein is CASSSPLKAGEGQETQYF. The CDR3 nucleotides are TGTGCCAGCAGCTCCCCTTTGAAAGCGGGAGAGGGGCAAGAGACCCAGTACTTC.

DNA of the CDR3: TGCAGTGCTTCACGACGGGGGGGAGCGGGAGTTGTCGATGAGCAGTTCTTC. It encodes CSASRRGGAGVVDEQFF. The V and J genes are TRBV20-1 and TRBJ2-1; 8 bases match TRBD2. V lost 5 bases and J lost 8; bases outside the gene matches: 20. The CDR3 consists of 17 residues. Germline CDR1 reads DFQATT; CDR2 reads SNEGSKA (reference sequence).

The table lists this clonotype with a few counts. The chain uses TRBV20-1 and TRBJ2-5, with D maybe TRBD2 (5 bases). CDR1 and CDR2 from the germline V gene are DFQATT and SNEGSKA (reference sequence). This CDR3 comprises 13 residues. V lost 4 bases and J 2 bases, leaving 11 bases between the germline ends. This CDR3 reads CSANDGGQETQYF. Here the CDR3 DNA reads TGCAGTGCTAACGACGGAGGACAAGAGACCCAGTACTTC.

The V call is TRBV11-2, the J call TRBJ1-1; TRBD1 matches at 8 bases. With 7 bases clipped from V and 6 bases from J, the junction kept 19 bases outside the gene matches. The V gene's germline CDR1 is SGHAT and CDR2 FQNNGV. There are 17 residues in the CDR3. DNA for the CDR3: TGTGCCAGCACCGACCGCGCCCGCGACAGGGGCCTTCCTGAAGCTTTCTTT. Amino acid sequence: CASTDRARDRGLPEAFF.

The sample holds many counts of this clonotype. The gene calls are TRBV20-1 and TRBJ2-1, with 7 bases aligning to TRBD1. This CDR3 has 14 amino acids. Trimming cost V 1 base and J 4 bases; bases outside gene matches: 4. Germline CDR1 and CDR2: DFQATT and SNEGSKA (reference sequence). The CDR3 region is CSARAGQIYNEQFF. The CDR3 DNA reads as TGCAGTGCTAGAGCGGGACAGATATACAATGAGCAGTTCTTC.

This clonotype was seen only a few times. The V gene is TRBV3-1, the J gene TRBJ1-5, with D maybe TRBD1 (6 bases). V was clipped by 0 bases and J by 4 bases, with 16 bases between them. The CDR3 runs 17 residues. Per the germline V gene, CDR1 is LGHDT and CDR2 is YNNKEL (reference sequence). The CDR3 sequence: CASSQDILRGKNQPQHF. The CDR3 DNA follows: TGTGCCAGCAGCCAAGATATCCTGAGGGGGAAGAATCAGCCCCAGCATTTT.

This clonotype was seen a handful of times. V gene TRBV29-1 combines with J gene TRBJ1-2; the match to TRBD1 covers 7 bases. The germline CDR1 and CDR2 sequences are SQVTM and ANQGSEA. V lost 6 bases, J lost 4 bases, and 5 bases stayed unmatched. The CDR3 is 12 residues long. The CDR3 reads CSVGDRLYGYTF. The CDR3 region has the DNA TGCAGCGTGGGGGACAGACTCTATGGCTACACCTTC.